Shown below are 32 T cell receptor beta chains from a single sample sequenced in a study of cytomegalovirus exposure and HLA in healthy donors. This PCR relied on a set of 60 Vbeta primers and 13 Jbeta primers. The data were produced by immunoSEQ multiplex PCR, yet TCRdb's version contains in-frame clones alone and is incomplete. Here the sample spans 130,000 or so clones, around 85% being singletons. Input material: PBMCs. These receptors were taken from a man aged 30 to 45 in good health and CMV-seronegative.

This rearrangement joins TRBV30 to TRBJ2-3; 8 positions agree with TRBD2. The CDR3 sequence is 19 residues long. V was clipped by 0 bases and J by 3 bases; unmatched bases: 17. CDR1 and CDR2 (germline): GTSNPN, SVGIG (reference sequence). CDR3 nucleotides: TGTGCCTGGAGTGTACTAAGGGTTTTTCGGGGGGGCCAGACAGATACGCAGTATTTT. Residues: CAWSVLRVFRGGQTDTQYF.

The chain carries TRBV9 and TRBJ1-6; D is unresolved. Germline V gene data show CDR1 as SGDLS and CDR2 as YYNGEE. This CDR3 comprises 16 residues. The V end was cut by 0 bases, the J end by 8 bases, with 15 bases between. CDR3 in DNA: TGTGCCAGCAGCGTAGGAGCCCTCGATATGGATTCACCCCTCCACTTT. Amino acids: CASSVGALDMDSPLHF.

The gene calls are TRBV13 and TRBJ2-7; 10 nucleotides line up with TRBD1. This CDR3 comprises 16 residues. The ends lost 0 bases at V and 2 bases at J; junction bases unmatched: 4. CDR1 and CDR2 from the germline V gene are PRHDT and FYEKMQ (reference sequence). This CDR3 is CASSLGAGTGAYEQYF. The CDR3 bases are TGTGCCAGCAGCTTAGGGGCCGGGACAGGGGCCTACGAGCAGTACTTC. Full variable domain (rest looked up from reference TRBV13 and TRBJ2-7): AAGVIQSPRHLIKEKRETATLKCYPIPRHDTVYWYQQGPGQDPQFLISFYEKMQSDKGSIPDRFSAQQFSDYHSELNMSSLELGDSALYFCASSLGAGTGAYEQYFGPGTRLTVT.

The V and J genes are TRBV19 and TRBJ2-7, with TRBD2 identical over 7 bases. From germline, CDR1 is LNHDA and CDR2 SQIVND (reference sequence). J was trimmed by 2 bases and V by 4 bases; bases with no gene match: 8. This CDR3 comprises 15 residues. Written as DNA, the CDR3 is TGTGCCAGTAGTAGGGGGGGTACCGGCGCCTACGAGCAGTACTTC. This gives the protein CASSRGGTGAYEQYF.

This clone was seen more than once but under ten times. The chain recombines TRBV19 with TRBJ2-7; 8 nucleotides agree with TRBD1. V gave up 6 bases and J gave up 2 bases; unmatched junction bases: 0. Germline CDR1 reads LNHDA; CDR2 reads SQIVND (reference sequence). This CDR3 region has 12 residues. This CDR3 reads CASRGQAYEQYF. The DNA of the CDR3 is TGTGCCAGTAGGGGACAGGCCTACGAGCAGTACTTC.

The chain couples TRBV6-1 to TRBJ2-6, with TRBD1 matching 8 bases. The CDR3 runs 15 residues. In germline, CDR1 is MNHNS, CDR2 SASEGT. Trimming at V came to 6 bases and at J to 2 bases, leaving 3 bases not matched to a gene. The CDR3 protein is CASRPDRAGANVLTF. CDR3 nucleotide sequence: TGTGCCAGCAGACCGGACAGGGCTGGGGCCAACGTCCTGACTTTC.

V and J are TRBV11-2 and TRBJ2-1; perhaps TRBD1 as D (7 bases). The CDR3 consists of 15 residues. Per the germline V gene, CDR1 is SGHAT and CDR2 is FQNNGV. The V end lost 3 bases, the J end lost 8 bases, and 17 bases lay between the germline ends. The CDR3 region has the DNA TGTGCCAGCAGCTTTCGACAGGGAGGTTTGGATGAGCAGTTCTTC. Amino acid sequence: CASSFRQGGLDEQFF. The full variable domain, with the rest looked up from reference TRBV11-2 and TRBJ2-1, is EAGVAQSPRYKIIEKRQSVAFWCNPISGHATLYWYQQILGQGPKLLIQFQNNGVVDDSQLPKDRFSAERLKGVDSTLKIQPAKLEDSAVYLCASSFRQGGLDEQFFGPGTRLTVL.

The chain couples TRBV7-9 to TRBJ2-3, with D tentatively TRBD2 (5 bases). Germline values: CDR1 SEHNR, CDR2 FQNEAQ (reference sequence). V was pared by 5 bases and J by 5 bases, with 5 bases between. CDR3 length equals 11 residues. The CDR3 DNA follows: TGTGCCAGCAGCCGGGAAGATACGCAGTATTTT. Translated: CASSREDTQYF.

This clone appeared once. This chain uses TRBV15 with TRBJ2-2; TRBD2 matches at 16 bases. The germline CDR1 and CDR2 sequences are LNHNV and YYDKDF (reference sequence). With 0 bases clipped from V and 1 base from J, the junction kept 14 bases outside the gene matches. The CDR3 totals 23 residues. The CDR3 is CATSRDLLPPGTSGGGNTGELFF. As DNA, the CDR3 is TGTGCCACCAGCAGAGATCTCCTCCCCCCCGGGACTAGCGGGGGGGGGAACACCGGGGAGCTGTTTTTT. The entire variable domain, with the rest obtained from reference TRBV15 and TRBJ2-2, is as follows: DAMVIQNPRYQVTQFGKPVTLSCSQTLNHNVMYWYQQKSSQAPKLLFHYYDKDFNNEADTPDNFQSRRPNTSFCFLDIRSPGLGDTAMYLCATSRDLLPPGTSGGGNTGELFFGEGSRLTVL.

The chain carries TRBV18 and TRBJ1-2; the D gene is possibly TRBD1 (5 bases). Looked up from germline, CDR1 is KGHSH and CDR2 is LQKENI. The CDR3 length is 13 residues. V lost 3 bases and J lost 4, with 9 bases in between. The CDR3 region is CASSPGGPYGYTF. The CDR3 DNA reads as TGTGCCAGCTCACCGGGGGGTCCCTATGGCTACACCTTC. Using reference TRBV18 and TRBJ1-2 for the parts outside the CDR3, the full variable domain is NAGVMQNPRHLVRRRGQEARLRCSPMKGHSHVYWYRQLPEEGLKFMVYLQKENIIDESGMPKERFSAEFPKEGPSILRIQQVVRGDSAAYFCASSPGGPYGYTFGSGTRLTVV.

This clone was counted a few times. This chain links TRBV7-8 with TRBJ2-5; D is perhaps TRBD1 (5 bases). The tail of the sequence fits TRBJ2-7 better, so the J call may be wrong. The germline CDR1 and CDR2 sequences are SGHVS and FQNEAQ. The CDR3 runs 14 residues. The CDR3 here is CASSLVQAAYEQYF. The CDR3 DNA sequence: TGTGCCAGCAGCTTAGTACAGGCCGCCTACGAGCAGTACTTC.

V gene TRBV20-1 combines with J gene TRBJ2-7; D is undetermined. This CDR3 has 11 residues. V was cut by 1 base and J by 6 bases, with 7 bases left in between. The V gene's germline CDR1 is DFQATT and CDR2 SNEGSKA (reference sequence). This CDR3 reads CSARAVVEQYF. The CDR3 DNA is TGCAGTGCTAGAGCGGTAGTCGAGCAGTACTTC.

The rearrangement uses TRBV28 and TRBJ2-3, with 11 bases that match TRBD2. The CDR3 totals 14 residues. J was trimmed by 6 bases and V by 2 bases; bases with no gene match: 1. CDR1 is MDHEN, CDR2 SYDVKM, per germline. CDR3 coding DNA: TGTGCCAGCAGTTTAGTAGCGGGAGGGGATACGCAGTATTTT. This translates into CASSLVAGGDTQYF.

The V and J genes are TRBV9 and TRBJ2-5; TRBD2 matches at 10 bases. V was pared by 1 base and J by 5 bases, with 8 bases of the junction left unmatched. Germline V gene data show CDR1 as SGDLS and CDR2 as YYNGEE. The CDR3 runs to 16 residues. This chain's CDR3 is CASSVSSGGGPETQYF. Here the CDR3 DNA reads TGTGCCAGCAGCGTATCTAGCGGGGGAGGTCCGGAGACCCAGTACTTC.

The CDR3 DNA reads as TGTGCCAGCAGCGTGGAAGGAGCTGGAAACACCATATATTTT. Protein: CASSVEGAGNTIYF. The chain is built from TRBV9 and TRBJ1-3; no firm D call. The CDR3 totals 14 residues. Trimming pared 2 bases from V and 2 bases from J, leaving 8 bases between. Germline-derived CDR1 and CDR2 are SGDLS and YYNGEE. The full variable domain, rest sourced from reference TRBV9 and TRBJ1-3, is DSGVTQTPKHLITATGQRVTLRCSPRSGDLSVYWYQQSLDQGLQFLIQYYNGEERAKGNILERFSAQQFPDLHSELNLSSLELGDSALYFCASSVEGAGNTIYFGEGSWLTVV.

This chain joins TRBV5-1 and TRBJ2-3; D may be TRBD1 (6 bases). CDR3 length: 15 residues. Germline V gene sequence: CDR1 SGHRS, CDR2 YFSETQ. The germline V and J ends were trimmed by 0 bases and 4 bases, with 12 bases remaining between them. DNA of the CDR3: TGCGCCAGCAGCTTGGGGCAGGGGAGCGCAGATACGCAGTATTTT. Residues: CASSLGQGSADTQYF.

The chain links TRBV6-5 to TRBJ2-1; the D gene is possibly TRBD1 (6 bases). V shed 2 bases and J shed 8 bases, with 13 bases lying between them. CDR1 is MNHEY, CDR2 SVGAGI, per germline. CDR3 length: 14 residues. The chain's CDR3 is CASSYGGPGDEQFF. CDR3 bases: TGTGCCAGCAGTTACGGGGGCCCCGGGGATGAGCAGTTCTTC.

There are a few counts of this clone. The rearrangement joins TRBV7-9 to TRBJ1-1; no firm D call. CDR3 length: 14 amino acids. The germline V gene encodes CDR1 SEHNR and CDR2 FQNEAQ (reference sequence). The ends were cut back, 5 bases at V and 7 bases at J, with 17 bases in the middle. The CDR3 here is CASSPLAWFGEAFF. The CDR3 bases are TGTGCCAGCAGCCCACTTGCGTGGTTCGGTGAAGCTTTCTTT.

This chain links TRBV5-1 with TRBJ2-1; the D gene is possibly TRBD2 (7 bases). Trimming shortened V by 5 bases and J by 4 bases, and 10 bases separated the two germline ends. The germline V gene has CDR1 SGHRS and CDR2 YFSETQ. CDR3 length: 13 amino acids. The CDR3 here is CASRGGPYNEQFF. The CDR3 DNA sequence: TGCGCCAGCAGGGGGGGGCCTTACAATGAGCAGTTCTTC.

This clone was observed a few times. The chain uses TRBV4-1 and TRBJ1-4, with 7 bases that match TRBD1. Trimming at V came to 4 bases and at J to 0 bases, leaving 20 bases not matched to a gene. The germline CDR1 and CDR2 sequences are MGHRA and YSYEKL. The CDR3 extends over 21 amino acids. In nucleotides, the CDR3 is TGCGCCAGCAGCCTCCTGGGAGAGGGGGCGCGAAGGTCTGCAACTAATGAAAAACTGTTTTTT. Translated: CASSLLGEGARRSATNEKLFF.

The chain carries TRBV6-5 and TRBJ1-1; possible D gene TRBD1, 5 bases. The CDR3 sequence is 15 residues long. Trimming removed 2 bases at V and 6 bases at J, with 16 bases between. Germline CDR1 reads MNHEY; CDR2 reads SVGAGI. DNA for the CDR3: TGTGCCAGCAGTTACGACAGCCGAGATGTCGCTGAAGCTTTCTTT. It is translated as CASSYDSRDVAEAFF.

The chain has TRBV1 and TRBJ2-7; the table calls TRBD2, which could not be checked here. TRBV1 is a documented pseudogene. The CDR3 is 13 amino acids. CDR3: CTSSQGEVDEQYF. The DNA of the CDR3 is TGCACCAGCAGCCAAGGAGAGGTGGACGAGCAGTACTTC.

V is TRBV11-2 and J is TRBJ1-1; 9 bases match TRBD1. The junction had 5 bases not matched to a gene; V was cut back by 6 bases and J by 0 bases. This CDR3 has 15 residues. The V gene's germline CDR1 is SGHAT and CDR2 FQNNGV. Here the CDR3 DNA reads TGTGCCAGCAGGAGGACAGGGGCCCTGAACACTGAAGCTTTCTTT. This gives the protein CASRRTGALNTEAFF. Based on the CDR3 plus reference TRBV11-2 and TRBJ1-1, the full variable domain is EAGVAQSPRYKIIEKRQSVAFWCNPISGHATLYWYQQILGQGPKLLIQFQNNGVVDDSQLPKDRFSAERLKGVDSTLKIQPAKLEDSAVYLCASRRTGALNTEAFFGQGTRLTVV.

The CDR3 here is CAWSVGGFEETQYF. The CDR3 nucleotides read TGTGCCTGGAGCGTCGGGGGTTTTGAAGAGACCCAGTACTTC. The chain recombines TRBV30 with TRBJ2-5; D possibly corresponds to TRBD2 (6 bases). The germline CDR1 and CDR2 sequences are GTSNPN and SVGIG (reference sequence). There are 14 residues in the CDR3. Trimming removed 3 bases at V and 3 bases at J, with 14 bases between.

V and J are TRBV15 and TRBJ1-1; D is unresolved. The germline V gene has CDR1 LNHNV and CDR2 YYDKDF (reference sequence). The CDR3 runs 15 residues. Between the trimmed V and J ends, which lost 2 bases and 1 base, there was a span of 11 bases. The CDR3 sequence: CATSRSPEGNTEAFF. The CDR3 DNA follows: TGTGCCACCAGCAGAAGCCCCGAGGGGAACACTGAAGCTTTCTTT.

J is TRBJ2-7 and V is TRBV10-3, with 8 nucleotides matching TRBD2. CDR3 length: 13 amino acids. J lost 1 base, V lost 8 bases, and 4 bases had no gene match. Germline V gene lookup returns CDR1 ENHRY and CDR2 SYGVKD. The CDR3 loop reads CAIGAGGSYEQYF. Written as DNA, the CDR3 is TGTGCCATCGGTGCGGGGGGTTCCTACGAGCAGTACTTC.

CDR3 sequence (DNA): TGTGCCACCAGCAAGCTGGCGGCAGGGGGAAACACCATATATTTT. The encoded protein is CATSKLAAGGNTIYF. The chain combines TRBV15 with TRBJ1-3, with TRBD1 as a possible D gene (5 bases). Per the germline V gene, CDR1 is LNHNV and CDR2 is YYDKDF (reference sequence). CDR3 length: 15 amino acids. Deletions cut 4 bases from V and 4 bases from J, with 14 bases between.

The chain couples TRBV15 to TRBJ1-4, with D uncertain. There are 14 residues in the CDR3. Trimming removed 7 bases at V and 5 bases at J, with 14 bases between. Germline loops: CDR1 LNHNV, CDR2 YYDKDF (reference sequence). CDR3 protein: CATTSRESNEKLFF. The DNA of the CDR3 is TGTGCCACCACCTCCCGGGAATCGAATGAAAAACTGTTTTTT.

The DNA for the CDR3 is TGCAGCGTTATCGGGGGTGAGCAGTTCTTC. Translation: CSVIGGEQFF. The chain is built from TRBV29-1 and TRBJ2-1; a weak D match, TRBD2 (6 bases). Per the germline V gene, CDR1 is SQVTM and CDR2 is ANQGSEA. The ends were cut back, 5 bases at V and 9 bases at J, with 8 bases in the middle. CDR3 length equals 10 residues.

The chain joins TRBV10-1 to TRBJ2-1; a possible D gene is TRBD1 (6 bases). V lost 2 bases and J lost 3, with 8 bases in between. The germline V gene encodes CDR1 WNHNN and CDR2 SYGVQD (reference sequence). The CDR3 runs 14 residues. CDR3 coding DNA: TGCGCCAGCAGTGAGGTACAGGGCTACAATGAGCAGTTCTTC. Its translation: CASSEVQGYNEQFF.

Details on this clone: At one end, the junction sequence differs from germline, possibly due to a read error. The CDR3 region has the DNA TGCGCCAGCAGCCAAGGGGAGGGCGAGCGGTACTTC. It translates to CASSQGEGERYF. V and J are TRBV4-3 and TRBJ2-7; TRBD2 agrees at 7 bases. This CDR3 comprises 12 residues. Germline CDR1 LGHNA, CDR2 YSLEER.

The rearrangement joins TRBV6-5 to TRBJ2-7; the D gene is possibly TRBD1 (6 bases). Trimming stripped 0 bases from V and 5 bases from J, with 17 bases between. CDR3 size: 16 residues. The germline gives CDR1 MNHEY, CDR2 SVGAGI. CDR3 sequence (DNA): TGTGCCAGCAGTTACTCGATTGGGGGCGTAGTCCACGAGCAGTACTTC. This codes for CASSYSIGGVVHEQYF.